One TCR beta chain is described in this entry. Its antigen is currently unknown. About 2 micrograms of genomic DNA came from cryopreserved PBMCs for TCR beta libraries. The sample comes from a study of cytotoxic CD8 clonotypes in ibrutinib-treated CLL. Study-wide points: Clonality rose at ibrutinib response, held steady in sustained remission, and fell toward baseline at progression.

Per germline, CDR1 SGHRS and CDR2 YFSETQ. V dropped 2 bases and J dropped 5; count of bases not matched to a gene: 7. This CDR3 has 14 amino acids. Sequencing used immunoSEQ multiplex PCR; TCRdb keeps in-frame clones, though not all of them. The sample lists more than 200,000 clones, 60% to 75% occurring once. The TCR originated in a human donor with chronic lymphocytic leukemia. This chain uses TRBV5-1 with TRBJ2-7; 7 bases agree with TRBD2. The sample was PBMCs, taken after 24 months of ibrutinib treatment. CDR3: CASSFTAGAHEQYF. CDR3 in DNA: TGCGCCAGCAGCTTTACGGCGGGAGCACACGAGCAGTACTTC.